These 20 T cell receptor beta chains were sequenced from one sample in a study of T cells in Graves' hyperthyroidism and ophthalmopathy. Using RNA transcripts as the source, TCR beta CDR3 regions were amplified. First-round RT-PCR with HTBI primers amplified the TCR CDR3 region. TCRdb reprocessed the multiplex PCR reads via MiXCR and lists one record per CDR3 protein. Of approximately 400,000 distinct CDR3 sequences in the sample, more than 13% were seen once. Specimen: blood. These TCRs come from a woman in her thirties with Graves' hyperthyroidism.

As regards this clonotype: Sequence at one end of the junction differs from germline and may be a read error. V is TRBV11-2 and J is TRBJ2-3; D remains unclear. Germline V gene lookup returns CDR1 SGHAT and CDR2 FQNNGV. This CDR3 region has 16 residues. The CDR3 spells CAGSLDQRQSTDTQYF. CDR3 coding DNA: TGTGCCGGCAGCTTAGATCAGAGACAAAGCACAGATACGCAGTATTTT. Based on the CDR3 plus reference TRBV11-2 and TRBJ2-3, the full variable domain is EAGVAQSPRYKIIEKRQSVAFWCNPISGHATLYWYQQILGQGPKLLIQFQNNGVVDDSQLPKDRFSAERLKGVDSTLKIQPAKLEDSAVYLCAGSLDQRQSTDTQYFGPGTRLTVL.

The chain is built from TRBV6-6 and TRBJ1-1, with a possible D match to TRBD1 (5 bases). Per germline, CDR1 MNHNY and CDR2 SVGAGI (reference sequence). Between the trimmed V and J ends, which lost 0 bases and 1 base, there was a span of 6 bases. The CDR3 sequence is 14 residues long. CDR3 bases: TGTGCCAGCAGTTACTCAGGGGCGAACACTGAAGCTTTCTTT. It yields the protein CASSYSGANTEAFF.

This clonotype has only a few counts. V is TRBV4-1 and J is TRBJ2-2, with D possibly matching TRBD2 (6 bases). CDR3 length: 17 amino acids. From germline, CDR1 is MGHRA and CDR2 YSYEKL. V was shortened by 1 base and J by 1 base, with 13 bases between the two germline ends. The CDR3 DNA reads as TGCGCCAGCAGCCAAGGGCAGCGGGCTTTGAACACCGGGGAGCTGTTTTTT. The encoded protein is CASSQGQRALNTGELFF.

At least ten counts were recorded for this clonotype. The chain carries TRBV11-2 and TRBJ2-7; 8 bases align to TRBD1. The J segment lost 5 bases and the V segment lost 3 bases, leaving 6 bases of the junction unmatched. CDR3 length: 14 residues. Germline V lookup: CDR1 SGHAT, CDR2 FQNNGV. CDR3 DNA: TGTGCCAGCAGCTTCGACAGGGGAATCCACGAGCAGTACTTC. It specifies CASSFDRGIHEQYF.

This clonotype was recorded at least ten times. The J gene is TRBJ2-2, the V gene TRBV18; unclear D gene. V lost 2 bases to trimming and J lost 4 bases, with 11 bases between them. CDR3 length: 15 amino acids. CDR1 is KGHSH and CDR2 is LQKENI in the germline V gene. CDR3 DNA sequence: TGTGCCAGCTCACCATGGCCAGCTTTCACCGGGGAGCTGTTTTTT. It specifies CASSPWPAFTGELFF.

This clonotype has only a few counts. The chain's CDR3 is CAISPQTSGSSYEQYF. CDR3 nucleotides: TGTGCCATCAGTCCACAGACTAGCGGGAGTTCCTACGAGCAGTACTTC. The V call is TRBV10-3, the J call TRBJ2-7, with 12 positions matching TRBD2. This CDR3 comprises 16 residues. The trim removed 5 bases at V and 1 base at J, leaving 6 bases unmatched. The germline V gene encodes CDR1 ENHRY and CDR2 SYGVKD.

This clonotype was picked up many times. The V and J genes are TRBV7-2 and TRBJ2-5; D gene ambiguous. CDR3 size: 14 residues. Germline lookup yields CDR1 SGHTA and CDR2 FQGNSA. Trimming removed 5 bases at V and 1 base at J, with 11 bases between. CDR3: CASSRGRSQETQYF. The CDR3 DNA reads TGTGCCAGCAGCAGAGGCAGGAGCCAAGAGACCCAGTACTTC.

This clonotype was counted between two and nine times. This CDR3 is CASSLAGGGTNNEQFF. For the CDR3, the DNA is TGTGCCAGCAGCTTGGCCGGGGGAGGTACTAACAATGAGCAGTTCTTC. The chain carries TRBV5-8 and TRBJ2-1; perhaps TRBD2 as D (6 bases). The CDR3 totals 16 residues. CDR1 and CDR2 from the germline V gene are SGHTS and YDEGEE. Trimming took 0 bases from V and 5 from J, leaving 15 bases between them.

In this sample, this clonotype turned up a few times. V gene TRBV20-1 combines with J gene TRBJ1-4, with a possible D match to TRBD1 (5 bases). V lost 0 bases and J 7 bases, leaving 15 bases between the germline ends. Per germline, CDR1 DFQATT and CDR2 SNEGSKA (reference sequence). The CDR3 is made up of 15 amino acids. Written as DNA, the CDR3 is TGCAGTGCTAGAGATCCCCAGGGAGGGGCTGAAAAACTGTTTTTT. It is translated as CSARDPQGGAEKLFF.

This clonotype was seen repeatedly, ten times or more. V gene TRBV6-1 combines with J gene TRBJ1-5; no clear D gene. The CDR3 has 13 amino acids. The V and J ends lost 4 bases and 3 bases respectively, with 7 bases between them. Germline V gene lookup returns CDR1 MNHNS and CDR2 SASEGT. CDR3 bases: TGTGCCAGCAGTGTCCGAGTCAATCAGCCCCAGCATTTT. As protein: CASSVRVNQPQHF.

The sample holds one count of this clonotype. This may be a read error: a much more frequent sequence differs by one nucleotide. CDR3 sequence reads: CANSEPGQGSYEQYF. The CDR3 DNA is TGTGCCAACAGTGAACCGGGACAGGGATCCTACGAGCAGTACTTC. The rearrangement joins TRBV2 to TRBJ2-7, with TRBD1 matching over 9 bases. Per germline, CDR1 SNHLY and CDR2 FYNNEI. The CDR3 extends over 15 amino acids. The variable domain in full, completed from reference TRBV2 and TRBJ2-7, reads EPEVTQTPSHQVTQMGQEVILRCVPISNHLYFYWYRQILGQKVEFLVSFYNNEISEKSEIFDDQFSVERPDGSNFTLKIRSTKLEDSAMYFCANSEPGQGSYEQYFGPGTRLTVT.

The rearrangement uses TRBV10-2 and TRBJ1-6, with D maybe TRBD1 (6 bases). The CDR3 totals 15 residues. CDR1 and CDR2 from the germline V gene are WSHSY and SAAADI. Trimming removed 2 bases from V and 8 bases from J, with 13 bases in between. CDR3 sequence (DNA): TGCGCCAGCAGTGAGACAGGGCGAAGATATTCACCCCTCCACTTT. It specifies CASSETGRRYSPLHF.

The table lists this clonotype with many counts. V gene TRBV11-3 combines with J gene TRBJ2-3, with TRBD1 matching 9 bases. This CDR3 has 18 residues. The V gene end was trimmed by 0 bases and the J gene end by 4 bases; junction bases not matched to a gene: 11. Germline assignment: CDR1 SGHNT and CDR2 YENEEA. DNA for the CDR3: TGTGCCAGCAGCTTAGAGGGACCGGGACAGGGTGGCCCAGATACGCAGTATTTT. It encodes CASSLEGPGQGGPDTQYF.

This clonotype was seen at least ten times. This chain links TRBV12-3 or TRBV12-4 with TRBJ1-1, with TRBD1 as a possible D gene (6 bases). CDR3 length: 14 residues. Trimming shortened V by 2 bases and J by 7 bases, and 14 bases separated the two germline ends. The CDR3 sequence: CASSLSKTGFEAFF. The CDR3 DNA reads TGTGCCAGCAGTTTATCCAAAACAGGGTTTGAAGCTTTCTTT.

A word on this clonotype: It may be a read error: a sequence one base away is much more abundant. The rearrangement links TRBV12-3 or TRBV12-4 to TRBJ2-7; D is unresolved. The CDR3 spans 13 residues. The CDR3 here is CASSFAERYGQYF. CDR3 bases: TGTGCCAGCAGTTTCGCAGAAAGGTACGGGCAGTACTTC.

This clonotype was observed at least ten times. The chain links TRBV12-3 or TRBV12-4 to TRBJ1-2; D is ambiguous. CDR3 length: 11 amino acids. Trimming removed 2 bases at V and 3 bases at J, with 1 base between. The CDR3 sequence is CASSLYYGYTF. The CDR3 DNA follows: TGTGCCAGCAGTTTATACTATGGCTACACCTTC.

The V and J genes are TRBV6-1 and TRBJ2-3; unclear D gene. CDR1 MNHNS and CDR2 SASEGT come from the germline V gene. The CDR3 sequence is 14 residues long. V shed 7 bases and J shed 2 bases, with 13 bases lying between them. Here the CDR3 DNA reads TGTGCCAGCACCACCTGGCTAAACACAGATACGCAGTATTTT. Its translation: CASTTWLNTDTQYF.

This clonotype was counted ten times or more. The chain combines TRBV2 with TRBJ2-5, with a possible D match to TRBD1 (6 bases). CDR3 length: 15 residues. Per the germline V gene, CDR1 is SNHLY and CDR2 is FYNNEI. V gave up 1 base and J gave up 4 bases, with 13 bases separating them. The CDR3 reads CASSEERTVPETQYF. CDR3 DNA sequence: TGTGCCAGCAGTGAAGAGAGGACAGTCCCAGAGACCCAGTACTTC. Drawing the rest from reference TRBV2 and TRBJ2-5, the complete variable domain is EPEVTQTPSHQVTQMGQEVILRCVPISNHLYFYWYRQILGQKVEFLVSFYNNEISEKSEIFDDQFSVERPDGSNFTLKIRSTKLEDSAMYFCASSEERTVPETQYFGPGTRLLVL.

This clonotype has more than one count but fewer than ten. The chain combines TRBV12-5 with TRBJ2-1; D ambiguous. V was shortened by 0 bases and J by 3 bases, with 9 bases between the two germline ends. The germline V gene encodes CDR1 LGHNT and CDR2 FRNRAP. The CDR3 runs 15 residues. As DNA, the CDR3 is TGTGCTAGTGGTTTGGTATGGCCAGTCTACAATGAGCAGTTCTTC. This codes for CASGLVWPVYNEQFF.

Only a few counts were recorded for this clonotype. The chain joins TRBV20-1 to TRBJ1-4; D unclear. The V gene's germline CDR1 is DFQATT and CDR2 SNEGSKA (reference sequence). The V end lost 4 bases, the J end lost 0 bases, and 15 bases lay between the germline ends. CDR3 length: 16 residues. The CDR3 coding sequence is TGCAGTGCTAAGAGCCTTGGCAGATCAACTAATGAAAAACTGTTTTTT. Protein: CSAKSLGRSTNEKLFF.